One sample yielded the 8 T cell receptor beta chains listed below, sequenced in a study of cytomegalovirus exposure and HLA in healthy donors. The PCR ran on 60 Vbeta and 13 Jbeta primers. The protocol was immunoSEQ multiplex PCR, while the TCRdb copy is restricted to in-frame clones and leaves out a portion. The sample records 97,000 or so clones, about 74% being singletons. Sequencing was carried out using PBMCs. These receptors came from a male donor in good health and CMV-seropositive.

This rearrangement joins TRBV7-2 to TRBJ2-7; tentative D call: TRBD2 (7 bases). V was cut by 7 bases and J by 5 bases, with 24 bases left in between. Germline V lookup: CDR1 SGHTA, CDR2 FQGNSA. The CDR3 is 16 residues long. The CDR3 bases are TGTGCCAGCACCCCTAGGGGGGGGCTCCTGAACCACGAGCAGTACTTC. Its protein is CASTPRGGLLNHEQYF.

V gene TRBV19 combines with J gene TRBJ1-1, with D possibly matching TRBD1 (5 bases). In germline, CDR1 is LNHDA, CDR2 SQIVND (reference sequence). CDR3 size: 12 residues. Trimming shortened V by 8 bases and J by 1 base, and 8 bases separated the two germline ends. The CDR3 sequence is CASDDRNTEAFF. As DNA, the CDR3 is TGTGCCAGTGACGACAGGAACACTGAAGCTTTCTTT.

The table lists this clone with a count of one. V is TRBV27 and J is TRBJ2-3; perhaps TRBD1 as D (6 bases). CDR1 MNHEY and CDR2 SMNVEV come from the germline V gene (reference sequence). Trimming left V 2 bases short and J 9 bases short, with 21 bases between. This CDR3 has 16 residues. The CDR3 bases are TGTGCCAGCAGTTTAGCTGGGACACCACAGCCAGGGACGCAGTATTTT. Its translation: CASSLAGTPQPGTQYF.

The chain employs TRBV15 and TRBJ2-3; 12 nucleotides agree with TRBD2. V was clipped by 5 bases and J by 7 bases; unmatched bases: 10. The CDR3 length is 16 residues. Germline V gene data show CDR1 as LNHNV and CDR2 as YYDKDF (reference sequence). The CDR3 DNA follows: TGTGCCACCAGCCCGATCGGGACTAGCGGGCGGAATACGCAGTATTTT. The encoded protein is CATSPIGTSGRNTQYF.

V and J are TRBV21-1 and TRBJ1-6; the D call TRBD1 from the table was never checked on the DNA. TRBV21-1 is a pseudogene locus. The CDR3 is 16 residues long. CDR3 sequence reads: CASSKLGRSDNSPLHF. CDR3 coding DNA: TGTGCCAGCAGCAAGTTGGGCAGGTCCGATAATTCACCCCTCCACTTT.

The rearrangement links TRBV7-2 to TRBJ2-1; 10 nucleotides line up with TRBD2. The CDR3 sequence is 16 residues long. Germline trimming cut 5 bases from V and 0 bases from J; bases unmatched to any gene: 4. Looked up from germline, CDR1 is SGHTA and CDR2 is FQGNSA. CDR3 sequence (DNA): TGTGCCAGCAGCACCGGACTAGCGGTCTCCTACAATGAGCAGTTCTTC. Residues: CASSTGLAVSYNEQFF.

The CDR3, as DNA: TGTGCCTGGAGTGGGCTTGTAGAGCAGTACTTC. Translating it yields CAWSGLVEQYF. The chain is built from TRBV30 and TRBJ2-7; D is unresolved. The CDR3 sequence is 11 residues long. Germline V CDR1 and CDR2: GTSNPN, SVGIG (reference sequence). Trimming stripped 1 base from V and 7 bases from J, with 8 bases between.

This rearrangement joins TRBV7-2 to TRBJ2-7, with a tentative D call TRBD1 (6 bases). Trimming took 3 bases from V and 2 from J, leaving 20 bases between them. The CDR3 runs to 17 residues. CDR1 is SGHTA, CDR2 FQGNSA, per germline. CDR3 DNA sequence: TGTGCCAGCAGCTTTAAGGGGGATTCAGGGGTCCCCTACGAGCAGTACTTC. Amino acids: CASSFKGDSGVPYEQYF.